These 20 T cell receptor beta chains came from one sample sequenced in a study of T cell responses to AZD1222 COVID-19 vaccine. Profiled with immunoSEQ multiplex PCR; TCRdb holds only in-frame clones, not every one. The table shows some 180,000 clones, with about 90% occurring only once. The sample here was peripheral blood, taken on day 0 of AZD1222 vaccination. The receptors here all came from an adult in good health.

The chain carries TRBV9 and TRBJ1-2; D gene uncertain. Germline V gene sequence: CDR1 SGDLS, CDR2 YYNGEE. Trimming removed 10 bases at V and 8 bases at J, with 18 bases between. This CDR3 has 12 amino acids. The CDR3 loop reads CALRPVRLGYTF. In nucleotides, the CDR3 is TGTGCCCTCCGACCGGTCCGCCTGGGCTACACCTTC.

This clone was recorded only once. This chain uses TRBV6-5 with TRBJ2-1; tentative D call: TRBD1 (6 bases). In germline, CDR1 is MNHEY, CDR2 SVGAGI. The CDR3 is 14 amino acids. V was shortened by 6 bases and J by 5 bases, with 14 bases between the two germline ends. The CDR3 reads CASSRQAYNNEQFF. The CDR3, as DNA: TGTGCCAGCAGCAGACAGGCCTATAACAATGAGCAGTTCTTC.

The V and J genes are TRBV30 and TRBJ1-4; 7 bases fit TRBD1. Trimming cost V 3 bases and J 6 bases; bases outside gene matches: 7. Looked up from germline, CDR1 is GTSNPN and CDR2 is SVGIG (reference sequence). CDR3 length: 14 residues. CDR3: CAWRPRGVDEKLFF. CDR3 nucleotide sequence: TGTGCCTGGAGGCCCAGGGGGGTTGATGAAAAACTGTTTTTT.

This rearrangement joins TRBV9 to TRBJ1-3; D remains ambiguous. V lost 2 bases and J lost 0, with 6 bases in between. Germline loops: CDR1 SGDLS, CDR2 YYNGEE. The length of the CDR3 is 14 residues. The DNA of the CDR3 is TGTGCCAGCAGCGTGCAGAGCTCTGGAAACACCATATATTTT. This codes for CASSVQSSGNTIYF.

This clone showed up just a few times. The gene calls are TRBV24-1 and TRBJ2-2, with unresolved D. Germline V gene lookup returns CDR1 KGHDR and CDR2 SFDVKD. This CDR3 has 18 residues. Trimming took off 5 bases at V and 0 bases at J, with 18 bases between the two ends. This CDR3 is CATSVKGYGAPNTGELFF. The CDR3 bases are TGTGCCACCAGTGTAAAAGGCTACGGAGCCCCGAACACCGGGGAGCTGTTTTTT.

The chain carries TRBV19 and TRBJ1-6, with D unresolved. The germline gives CDR1 LNHDA, CDR2 SQIVND (reference sequence). The CDR3 sequence is 12 residues long. The germline V and J ends were trimmed by 9 bases and 7 bases, with 10 bases remaining between them. The CDR3 nucleotides read TGTGCCAGACGTCCGAGAAATTCACCCCTCCACTTT. It is translated as CARRPRNSPLHF. The full variable domain, completed using reference TRBV19 and TRBJ1-6, is DGGITQSPKYLFRKEGQNVTLSCEQNLNHDAMYWYRQDPGQGLRLIYYSQIVNDFQKGDIAEGYSVSREKKESFPLTVTSAQKNPTAFYLCARRPRNSPLHFGNGTRLTVT.

The rearrangement joins TRBV10-3 to TRBJ1-5; no reliable D call. V lost 0 bases and J lost 4, with 10 bases in between. This CDR3 region has 15 residues. Germline V CDR1 and CDR2: ENHRY, SYGVKD. CDR3 sequence reads: CAISESGRDNQPQHF. The CDR3 DNA follows: TGTGCCATCAGTGAGTCAGGGAGGGATAATCAGCCCCAGCATTTT.

The chain recombines TRBV7-2 with TRBJ2-5, with D possibly being TRBD2 (5 bases). The germline V gene encodes CDR1 SGHTA and CDR2 FQGNSA. Trimming stripped 1 base from V and 4 bases from J, with 10 bases between. The CDR3 length is 14 residues. CDR3 amino acids: CASSLDQRVETQYF. The CDR3 nucleotides read TGTGCCAGCAGCTTAGATCAGAGGGTAGAGACCCAGTACTTC.

This sequence joins TRBV6-6 and TRBJ1-5, with D possibly matching TRBD1 (5 bases). Germline loops: CDR1 MNHNY, CDR2 SVGAGI (reference sequence). The CDR3 sequence is 12 residues long. V lost 10 bases and J lost 5, with 12 bases in between. The CDR3 coding sequence is TGTGCCATAGACAGAGGACATCAGCCCCAGCATTTT. Its translation: CAIDRGHQPQHF.

Here the CDR3 DNA reads TGTGCCAGCAGCGCGCGGGACAGGGGCGACTATGGCTACACCTTC. Translated, it gives CASSARDRGDYGYTF. The chain is built from TRBV9 and TRBJ1-2; 10 bases are shared with TRBD1. CDR1 SGDLS and CDR2 YYNGEE come from the germline V gene. Trimming cost V 3 bases and J 3 bases; bases outside gene matches: 5. This CDR3 region has 15 residues.

V and J are TRBV6-1 and TRBJ1-2; D ambiguous. Germline loops: CDR1 MNHNS, CDR2 SASEGT. CDR3 length: 13 amino acids. The V and J ends lost 2 bases and 4 bases respectively, with 8 bases between them. This chain's CDR3 is CASSENKRYGYTF. For the CDR3, the DNA is TGTGCCAGCAGTGAAAATAAGCGCTATGGCTACACCTTC.

The CDR3 nucleotides are TGTGCCAGCAGCGTAGATGCAGTTCGAAGCTATGGCTACACCTTC. Translating gives CASSVDAVRSYGYTF. This rearrangement joins TRBV9 to TRBJ1-2; D is ambiguous. V lost 0 bases, J lost 4 bases, and 13 bases lay in between. There are 15 residues in the CDR3. The V gene's germline CDR1 is SGDLS and CDR2 YYNGEE.

This CDR3 reads CASSSFAGATGELFF. As DNA, the CDR3 is TGTGCCAGCAGCTCATTTGCGGGAGCCACCGGGGAGCTGTTTTTT. The chain joins TRBV7-9 to TRBJ2-2; 7 nucleotides line up with TRBD2. Germline lookup yields CDR1 SEHNR and CDR2 FQNEAQ (reference sequence). CDR3 size: 15 residues. After removal of 4 bases from V and 4 bases from J, the junction contained 6 bases not matched to a gene.

This clone was counted only a few times. CDR3 sequence: CASSLTIGQVDYGYTF. CDR3 nucleotide sequence: TGTGCCAGCAGCTTAACTATTGGACAGGTCGACTATGGCTACACCTTC. The chain recombines TRBV7-2 with TRBJ1-2; 7 positions agree with TRBD1. The V gene end was trimmed by 2 bases and the J gene end by 3 bases; junction bases not matched to a gene: 9. The CDR3 loop spans 16 amino acids. The V gene's germline CDR1 is SGHTA and CDR2 FQGNSA.

The chain is built from TRBV9 and TRBJ2-7; 9 positions match TRBD2. The CDR3 is 17 residues long. With 0 bases clipped from V and 6 bases from J, the junction kept 13 bases outside the gene matches. The germline V gene encodes CDR1 SGDLS and CDR2 YYNGEE. CDR3 nucleotides: TGTGCCAGCAGCGTAGGATTAGCGGGAGCGCCCCAAGTCGAGCAGTACTTC. This codes for CASSVGLAGAPQVEQYF.

The chain couples TRBV4-3 to TRBJ2-7; possibly TRBD2 for D (5 bases). Looked up from germline, CDR1 is LGHNA and CDR2 is YSLEER. The germline V and J ends were trimmed by 3 bases and 2 bases, with 14 bases remaining between them. The CDR3 loop spans 15 amino acids. For the CDR3, the DNA is TGCGCCAGCAGCCAGGAGGTAGGACCGACCTACGAGCAGTACTTC. It codes for CASSQEVGPTYEQYF.

This clone was found once. The chain carries TRBV19 and TRBJ1-6; perhaps TRBD1 as D (5 bases). From germline, CDR1 is LNHDA and CDR2 SQIVND (reference sequence). The CDR3 extends over 14 amino acids. Trimming removed 5 bases at V and 7 bases at J, with 12 bases between. The CDR3: CASSLSGVNSPLHF. CDR3 nucleotide sequence: TGTGCCAGTAGTCTATCGGGGGTAAATTCACCCCTCCACTTT.

The genes are TRBV28 and TRBJ2-2; D unresolved. The CDR3 extends over 13 amino acids. The germline gives CDR1 MDHEN, CDR2 SYDVKM. Deletions cut 1 base from V and 5 bases from J, with 5 bases between. The DNA for the CDR3 is TGTGCCAGCAGTTTATCAGAAACCGGGGAGCTGTTTTTT. This gives the protein CASSLSETGELFF.

CDR3 nucleotide sequence: TGTGCCAGCAGCAGGACCCCGTACGAGCAGTACTTC. The encoded protein is CASSRTPYEQYF. This rearrangement joins TRBV3-1 (or the pseudogene TRBV3-2) to TRBJ2-7; D gene ambiguous. Trimming took off 5 bases at V and 4 bases at J, with 9 bases between the two ends. In germline, CDR1 is LGHDT, CDR2 YNNKEL (reference sequence). This CDR3 region has 12 residues.

The count of this clone is one. This chain connects TRBV21-1 to TRBJ2-1; the table assigns TRBD1, which was not confirmed against the DNA. TRBV21-1 is a pseudogene locus. The CDR3 is 15 amino acids. The CDR3 is CASSKTQGPYNEQFF. The CDR3 DNA reads TGTGCCAGCAGCAAAACCCAGGGCCCTTACAATGAGCAGTTCTTC.